Presented here are 24 T cell receptor beta chains from one specimen sequenced in a study of STAT5B mutations in CD4+ large granular lymphocyte leukemia. Produced via immunoSEQ multiplex PCR; TCRdb's table is partial and in-frame only. Here the sample spans about 33,000 clones, roughly 81% being singletons. Specimen: CD4+ T cells from blood buffy coats. The receptors were sampled from a human donor in good health.

V is TRBV2 and J is TRBJ1-5; D is perhaps TRBD1 (5 bases). This CDR3 spans 19 amino acids. The V gene lost 5 bases and the J gene lost 2 bases, with 25 bases spanning the gap. Per the germline V gene, CDR1 is SNHLY and CDR2 is FYNNEI. The CDR3 nucleotides are TGTGCCAGCAGTCGTATTCGGTTGACGGGGGGTAATGGCAATCAGCCCCAGCATTTT. This sequence encodes CASSRIRLTGGNGNQPQHF.

The V call is TRBV28, the J call TRBJ1-2; tentatively, D is TRBD1 (5 bases). There are 11 residues in the CDR3. Trimming stripped 11 bases from V and 7 bases from J, with 14 bases between. Germline lookup yields CDR1 MDHEN and CDR2 SYDVKM. The CDR3 reads CALFGTAGYTF. The CDR3 bases are TGTGCCCTCTTTGGGACCGCTGGCTACACCTTC.

The chain recombines TRBV7-9 with TRBJ2-5; 8 bases map to TRBD1. The CDR3 sequence is 15 residues long. V lost 5 bases and J lost 2; bases outside the gene matches: 7. Germline-derived CDR1 and CDR2 are SEHNR and FQNEAQ (reference sequence). Here the CDR3 DNA reads TGTGCCAGCAGCCAAGGGGACAGGAAACAAGAGACCCAGTACTTC. Residues: CASSQGDRKQETQYF.

The chain carries TRBV7-2 and TRBJ1-5, with TRBD1 as a possible D gene (5 bases). CDR3 length equals 15 residues. The germline V and J ends were trimmed by 1 base and 4 bases, with 11 bases remaining between them. Germline-derived CDR1 and CDR2 are SGHTA and FQGNSA. For the CDR3, the DNA is TGTGCCAGCAGCTTAGACATTGGGGGGAATCAGCCCCAGCATTTT. Protein: CASSLDIGGNQPQHF.

V is TRBV6-5 and J is TRBJ2-3; no clear D. This CDR3 is 13 amino acids long. Germline assignment: CDR1 MNHEY and CDR2 SVGAGI. V was shortened by 5 bases and J by 8 bases, with 14 bases between the two germline ends. The CDR3 DNA reads TGTGCCAGCAGTGATCCGGGTCTCGGTACGCAGTATTTT. Its translation: CASSDPGLGTQYF.

The V and J genes are TRBV6-1 and TRBJ2-2; possibly TRBD2 for D (5 bases). Germline V gives CDR1 MNHNS, CDR2 SASEGT. The CDR3 covers 16 residues. Trimming took off 0 bases at V and 2 bases at J, with 10 bases between the two ends. The CDR3 is CASSEAEVRNTGELFF. CDR3 bases: TGTGCCAGCAGTGAAGCGGAGGTCAGAAACACCGGGGAGCTGTTTTTT.

The chain combines TRBV7-2 with TRBJ1-4; 7 nucleotides agree with TRBD1. The CDR3 extends over 14 amino acids. V was pared by 4 bases and J by 8 bases, with 7 bases of the junction left unmatched. Germline V gene lookup returns CDR1 SGHTA and CDR2 FQGNSA. CDR3 sequence (DNA): TGTGCCAGCAGCTCGCGACAGGGTAGGGAAAAACTGTTTTTT. It is translated as CASSSRQGREKLFF.

The rearrangement links TRBV19 to TRBJ2-3; 11 nucleotides align to TRBD1. CDR1 and CDR2 (germline): LNHDA, SQIVND (reference sequence). The CDR3 loop spans 15 amino acids. V trimming: 6 bases; J trimming: 6 bases; junction bases outside the gene matches: 8. The CDR3 bases are TGTGCCAGTAGCCTTGGACAGGGGGCGCGTGATACGCAGTATTTT. It specifies CASSLGQGARDTQYF.

J is TRBJ2-7 and V is TRBV7-2, with 8 positions matching TRBD1. Germline V gene sequence: CDR1 SGHTA, CDR2 FQGNSA. This CDR3 is built from 15 residues. With V trimmed by 5 bases and J by 0 bases, 6 bases remained unmatched. CDR3 loop: CASSEGQGSSYEQYF. DNA for the CDR3: TGTGCCAGCAGCGAAGGACAGGGATCCTCCTACGAGCAGTACTTC.

The CDR3 nucleotides are TGTGCCAGCCAGACGGGGTGGTCAACTAATGAAAAACTGTTTTTT. Protein: CASQTGWSTNEKLFF. The chain joins TRBV11-2 to TRBJ1-4; D gene ambiguous. CDR3 length: 15 residues. V was shortened by 8 bases and J by 0 bases, with 13 bases between the two germline ends. Germline lookup yields CDR1 SGHAT and CDR2 FQNNGV. The full variable domain, with the rest looked up from reference TRBV11-2 and TRBJ1-4, is EAGVAQSPRYKIIEKRQSVAFWCNPISGHATLYWYQQILGQGPKLLIQFQNNGVVDDSQLPKDRFSAERLKGVDSTLKIQPAKLEDSAVYLCASQTGWSTNEKLFFGSGTQLSVL.

The chain combines TRBV7-8 with TRBJ1-4; possible D gene TRBD1, 5 bases. This CDR3 is 19 amino acids long. The germline V and J ends were trimmed by 5 bases and 0 bases, with 22 bases remaining between them. CDR1 is SGHVS and CDR2 is FQNEAQ in the germline V gene. In DNA form, the CDR3 reads TGTGCCAGCAGCCCCAGTCGAAGGGGTACCCCGGCAACTAATGAAAAACTGTTTTTT. Translation gives CASSPSRRGTPATNEKLFF.

V gene TRBV19 combines with J gene TRBJ1-2, with TRBD1 identical over 7 bases. CDR3 length equals 14 residues. Germline CDR1 and CDR2: LNHDA and SQIVND (reference sequence). The junction had 4 bases not matched to a gene; V was cut back by 6 bases and J by 0 bases. CDR3 sequence (DNA): TGTGCCAGTAGGCCTACAGGGGCTAACTATGGCTACACCTTC. This codes for CASRPTGANYGYTF.

This rearrangement joins TRBV7-3 to TRBJ2-2; D possibly corresponds to TRBD1 (6 bases). Trimming removed 2 bases from V and 1 base from J, with 11 bases in between. The CDR3 consists of 16 residues. Germline V gene data show CDR1 as SGHTA and CDR2 as FQGTGA. The CDR3 DNA is TGTGCCAGCAGCTTATATTCCAGGGGGAACACCGGGGAGCTGTTTTTT. This codes for CASSLYSRGNTGELFF.

V usage is TRBV10-3 and J usage is TRBJ1-5; D may be TRBD1 (5 bases). Between the trimmed V and J ends, which lost 10 bases and 3 bases, there was a span of 16 bases. From germline, CDR1 is ENHRY and CDR2 SYGVKD. The CDR3 extends over 14 amino acids. This CDR3 is CATDRDPSNQPQHF. The CDR3 nucleotides are TGTGCCACCGACCGGGACCCTTCCAATCAGCCCCAGCATTTT.

In DNA form, the CDR3 reads TGTGCCAGTGTCCCCCAACAGGGGTTAAATCAGCCCCAGCATTTT. This codes for CASVPQQGLNQPQHF. The chain uses TRBV19 and TRBJ1-5, with TRBD1 matching 7 bases. From germline, CDR1 is LNHDA and CDR2 SQIVND (reference sequence). J gave up 4 bases and V 8 bases, and 11 bases lay outside the gene matches. The CDR3 sequence is 15 residues long. Together with reference TRBV19 and TRBJ1-5, the CDR3 gives the full variable domain: DGGITQSPKYLFRKEGQNVTLSCEQNLNHDAMYWYRQDPGQGLRLIYYSQIVNDFQKGDIAEGYSVSREKKESFPLTVTSAQKNPTAFYLCASVPQQGLNQPQHFGDGTRLSIL.

The V call is TRBV19, the J call TRBJ1-5; D is ambiguous. Between the trimmed V and J ends, which lost 7 bases and 0 bases, there was a span of 16 bases. Germline CDR1 reads LNHDA; CDR2 reads SQIVND (reference sequence). This CDR3 is built from 16 residues. The DNA for the CDR3 is TGTGCCAGTACCACCGTACACGCTAATAGCAATCAGCCCCAGCATTTT. Its translation: CASTTVHANSNQPQHF.

The rearrangement uses TRBV19 and TRBJ2-7; D tentatively fits TRBD1 or TRBD2 (6 bases each). Looked up from germline, CDR1 is LNHDA and CDR2 is SQIVND (reference sequence). V dropped 5 bases and J dropped 3 bases, with 17 bases sitting between them. The CDR3 consists of 15 residues. Here the CDR3 reads CASSHLRGRNYEQYF. Written as DNA, the CDR3 is TGTGCCAGTAGTCACCTGAGGGGGAGGAACTACGAGCAGTACTTC.

The chain combines TRBV19 with TRBJ1-2; maybe TRBD1 (5 bases). V was cut by 4 bases and J by 0 bases, with 12 bases left in between. The CDR3 runs to 15 residues. Germline CDR1 reads LNHDA; CDR2 reads SQIVND (reference sequence). The CDR3 protein is CASSTLGGTNYGYTF. CDR3 DNA: TGTGCCAGTAGTACCTTGGGGGGGACTAACTATGGCTACACCTTC.

This clone was counted a single time. This chain uses TRBV6-1 with TRBJ2-7; maybe TRBD1 (5 bases). Germline V gene sequence: CDR1 MNHNS, CDR2 SASEGT. Trimming took off 1 base at V and 4 bases at J, with 11 bases between the two ends. The CDR3 has 14 residues. The CDR3 region has the DNA TGTGCCAGCAGTGAAGTGTCAGGGCGGTACGAGCAGTACTTC. This gives the protein CASSEVSGRYEQYF.

J is TRBJ2-2 and V is TRBV2, with D possibly being TRBD1 or TRBD2 (5 bases each). Germline lookup yields CDR1 SNHLY and CDR2 FYNNEI. V lost 4 bases to trimming and J lost 6 bases, with 9 bases between them. The CDR3 runs 13 residues. CDR3 sequence reads: CASSVGVAGELFF. The CDR3 DNA reads TGTGCCAGCAGTGTGGGGGTGGCCGGGGAGCTGTTTTTT.

The chain recombines TRBV2 with TRBJ2-3, with TRBD2 as a possible D gene (7 bases). Germline V CDR1 and CDR2: SNHLY, FYNNEI. The V and J ends lost 8 bases and 5 bases respectively, with 11 bases between them. CDR3 length equals 12 residues. This chain's CDR3 is CASRGGGDTQYF. The DNA of the CDR3 is TGTGCCAGCCGAGGGGGGGGAGATACGCAGTATTTT.

The rearrangement uses TRBV2 and TRBJ2-6; a weak D match, TRBD2 (6 bases). CDR3 length: 16 residues. V lost 1 base and J lost 2, with 9 bases in between. Per germline, CDR1 SNHLY and CDR2 FYNNEI. CDR3 coding DNA: TGTGCCAGCAGTGAAGGGAGGGGCCCTGGGGCCAACGTCCTGACTTTC. Protein product: CASSEGRGPGANVLTF.

The chain uses TRBV7-2 and TRBJ1-1; 8 bases fit TRBD1. V shed 5 bases and J 3 bases; nucleotides not matched to a gene: 8. The CDR3 has 15 amino acids. Germline V gene data show CDR1 as SGHTA and CDR2 as FQGNSA. This CDR3 is CASSHLQGGDTEAFF. The CDR3 DNA sequence: TGTGCCAGCAGCCATTTACAGGGGGGGGACACTGAAGCTTTCTTT.

This clone has just a few counts. The rearrangement joins TRBV19 to TRBJ1-1; D unclear. The CDR3 spans 14 residues. V was shortened by 3 bases and J by 0 bases, with 8 bases between the two germline ends. Germline values: CDR1 LNHDA, CDR2 SQIVND (reference sequence). CDR3: CASSIWQVNTEAFF. In nucleotides, the CDR3 is TGTGCCAGTAGTATCTGGCAGGTGAACACTGAAGCTTTCTTT.